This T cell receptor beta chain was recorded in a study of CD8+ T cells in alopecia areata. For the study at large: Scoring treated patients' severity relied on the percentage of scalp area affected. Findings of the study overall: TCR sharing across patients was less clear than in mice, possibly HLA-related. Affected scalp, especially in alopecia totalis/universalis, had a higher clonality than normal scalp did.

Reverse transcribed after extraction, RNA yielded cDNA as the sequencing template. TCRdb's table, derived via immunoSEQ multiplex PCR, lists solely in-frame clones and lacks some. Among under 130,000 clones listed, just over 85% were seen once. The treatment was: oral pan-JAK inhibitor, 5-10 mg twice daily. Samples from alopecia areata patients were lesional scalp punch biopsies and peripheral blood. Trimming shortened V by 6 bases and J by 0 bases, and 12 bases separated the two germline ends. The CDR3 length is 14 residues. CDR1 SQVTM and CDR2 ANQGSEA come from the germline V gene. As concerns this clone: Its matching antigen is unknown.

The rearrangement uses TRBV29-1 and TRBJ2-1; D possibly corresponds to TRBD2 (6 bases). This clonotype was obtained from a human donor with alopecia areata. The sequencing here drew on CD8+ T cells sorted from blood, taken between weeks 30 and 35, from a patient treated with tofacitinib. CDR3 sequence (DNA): TGCAGCGTAGGGGACTTGAGCTCCTACAATGAGCAGTTCTTC. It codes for CSVGDLSSYNEQFF.